This T cell receptor (beta chain) was observed in a study of cytomegalovirus exposure and HLA in healthy donors. Notes on the study in general: Relative to the approximately 630-donor mean, N-insertions were reportedly fewer in an Asian-associated ancestry cluster in a later analysis.

About this clone: Its antigen is as yet unknown.

Primers: 60 Vbeta forward and 13 Jbeta reverse. Only in-frame clones appear in the TCRdb table, and some are missing; sequencing was by immunoSEQ multiplex PCR. The sample shows approximately 160,000 clones, about 71% of them seen only once. CDR3 length: 15 residues. CDR1 KGHSH and CDR2 LQKENI come from the germline V gene. The V gene end was trimmed by 6 bases and the J gene end by 3 bases; junction bases not matched to a gene: 6. Sequencing used PBMCs. This sequence originates from a woman aged 35 to 49 in good health and CMV-seropositive. The J gene is TRBJ2-5, the V gene TRBV18, with 11 nucleotides matching TRBD2. CDR3 loop: CASSDGTSGEETQYF. As DNA, the CDR3 is TGTGCCAGCTCGGACGGGACTAGCGGAGAAGAGACCCAGTACTTC.